The 5 T cell receptor beta chains reported below all come from one sample, sequenced in a study of control samples from healthy donors and cancer patients. Clones were read by immunoSEQ multiplex PCR, and TCRdb kept only the in-frame ones, dropping some. This table has roughly 120,000 clones, about 93% appearing once. The specimen sequenced was blood. Source of these receptors: a man in his thirties or forties in good health.

The J gene is TRBJ2-7, the V gene TRBV11-2; the D is unclear. Germline V gene data show CDR1 as SGHAT and CDR2 as FQNNGV. The CDR3 runs 12 residues. Between the trimmed V and J ends, which lost 1 base and 3 bases, there was a span of 4 bases. The CDR3 region is CASSLVGYEQYV. The CDR3 DNA reads as TGTGCCAGCAGCTTAGTCGGCTACGAGCAGTACGTC.

The rearrangement joins TRBV30 to TRBJ1-2; D possibly corresponds to TRBD1 (6 bases). This CDR3 contains 15 residues. Germline CDR1 and CDR2: GTSNPN and SVGIG (reference sequence). V lost 2 bases and J 7 bases, leaving 20 bases between the germline ends. CDR3 DNA sequence: TGTGCCTGGAGTTTACCTAACACAGGGCTGGGTGGCTACACCTTC. The encoded protein is CAWSLPNTGLGGYTF. Full variable domain (remainder filled in from reference TRBV30 and TRBJ1-2): SQTIHQWPATLVQPVGSPLSLECTVEGTSNPNLYWYRQAAGRGLQLLFYSVGIGQISSEVPQNLSASRPQDRQFILSSKKLLLSDSGFYLCAWSLPNTGLGGYTFGSGTRLTVV.

The chain recombines TRBV6-4 with TRBJ1-2; 7 bases are a match to TRBD1. The length of the CDR3 is 15 residues. J gave up 2 bases and V 2 bases, and 5 bases lay outside the gene matches. Germline-derived CDR1 and CDR2 are MRHNA and SNTAGT. CDR3 protein: CASSDRQGSNYGYTF. The CDR3 bases are TGTGCCAGCAGTGACCGACAGGGTTCGAACTATGGCTACACCTTC.

The chain links TRBV5-1 to TRBJ2-1; 10 bases line up with TRBD2. The ends lost 4 bases at V and 6 bases at J; junction bases unmatched: 4. The germline gives CDR1 SGHRS, CDR2 YFSETQ. CDR3 size: 14 residues. The CDR3 sequence is CASSPGTSANEQFF. The CDR3 DNA is TGCGCCAGCAGCCCCGGGACTAGCGCCAATGAGCAGTTCTTC.

This chain joins TRBV10-3 and TRBJ2-2; D is tentatively TRBD1 or TRBD2 (5 bases each). The CDR3 contains 14 residues. The germline V gene has CDR1 ENHRY and CDR2 SYGVKD. Trimming left V 11 bases short and J 0 bases short, with 13 bases between. Written as DNA, the CDR3 is TGTGCCCAGGGATCGGACTCGAACACCGGGGAGCTGTTTTTT. Translation gives CAQGSDSNTGELFF.